This TCR beta chain was observed in a study of OX40 agonist ivuxolimab in advanced cancers. In terms of the full investigation: Ivuxolimab, which targeted the costimulatory receptor OX40 (CD134), was an agonistic, fully human IgG2 monoclonal antibody. Intravenous ivuxolimab was administered to patients every 2 weeks at six dose levels: 0.01, 0.1, 0.3, 1.5, 3 and 10 mg/kg. Of the roughly 54 dose-escalation patients, hepatocellular carcinoma was present in around 20, melanoma in about 15, renal cell carcinoma in 9 and head and neck cancer in 9. A male proportion of roughly 80% and a mean age of about 60 years, ranging from roughly 23 to 90, were recorded for the dose-escalation cohort. Prior anti-PD-1, anti-PD-L1 or anti-CTLA-4 therapy was permitted, and checkpoint inhibitors had been received by 30% to 40% of dose-escalation patients. Partial responses were achieved by three dose-escalation patients, of whom one had hepatocellular carcinoma and two had cutaneous melanoma. The point of sequencing TCRbeta in the periphery was to test whether ivuxolimab changed TCR sequence diversity and drove clonal T-cell expansion. The paper reports the monotherapy dose-escalation portion (N = 52 patients) of the phase I ivuxolimab trial.

Broader findings and caveats from the paper: After ivuxolimab, expanded clones were on average more numerous among CD8+ T cells than among CD4+ T cells. Antigen specificity was not determined for the clonally expanded peripheral T cells. At doses from 0.1 to 3.0 mg/kg, clonal expansion was seen in both CD4+ and CD8+ blood T cells between baseline and week 6. Low levels of normalized T-cell clonal expansion were also seen in some patients who did not respond. Partial responders in the 0.1-3.0 mg/kg groups had among the lowest normalized peripheral clonal expansion, especially among CD8+ T cells.

On this clone: Its antigen is unknown. No base quality values were provided; no much bigger clone lies one nucleotide off.

Genomic DNA was isolated from the sorted cells so that the TCRbeta CDR3 region could be sequenced. TCRbeta CDR3 regions were sequenced using the immunoSEQ Assay. What TCRdb holds here is the immuneACCESS table cut down to in-frame rearrangements. Part of the clones is not present; checked against another copy, under half of the missing clones reflect an unresolved V gene, and the others are unexplained. The sample table lists 42,000 or so clones, 85% to 90% of them with a count of one. Jointly, the top ten make up roughly 4.5% of the sample. The trial excluded patients who had a history of autoimmune disease or were on systemic immunosuppression. Peripheral blood for TCR sequencing was collected from all dose cohorts at baseline, on cycle 4 day 1, and on cycle 7 day 1. The samples were drawn from a first-in-human, open-label, multicenter phase I dose-escalation trial of ivuxolimab. Adults with locally advanced or metastatic melanoma, renal cell, hepatocellular, or head and neck squamous cell carcinoma were enrolled in the trial. Before TCR sequencing, CD4+ T cells and CD8+ T cells from peripheral blood were sorted into separate populations.

The germline V gene provides CDR1 MNHEY and CDR2 SVGAGI. V is clipped by 6 bases and J by 5 bases, and the sequence between their germline boundaries is 11 bases long. The CDR3 runs 14 residues from the cysteine to the phenylalanine. Only CDR3 DNA is held: 42 bases, read in frame from base 1. Source: CD4+ or CD8+ T cells sorted from blood, taken in a trial of the OX40 agonist ivuxolimab. This clonotype originated in an adult with an advanced solid tumor such as melanoma, head and neck, liver or kidney cancer. The chain is encoded by TRBV6-5 joined to TRBJ1-6; 6 matching bases give a weak D call of TRBD1. The DNA sequence is as follows: TGTGCCAGCAGCCTTGGACAGAATAATTCACCCCTCCACTTT. Its translation reads: CASSLGQNNSPLHF.